One and the same sample provided the 14 T cell receptor beta chains below, sequenced in a study of technical replicates of blood from four donors. TCRdb's copy holds only in-frame clones and misses some; the assay was immunoSEQ multiplex PCR. The sample carries around 64,000 clones, 90% to 95% recorded once. Sample: PBMCs. These receptors came from a human donor in good health. Some clones in this sample may be carry-over from other donors' samples.

The J gene is TRBJ2-5, the V gene TRBV4-3; 8 nucleotides align to TRBD2. The CDR3 runs 15 residues. The germline gives CDR1 LGHNA, CDR2 YSLEER. The V segment lost 6 bases and the J segment 2 bases; nucleotides outside the gene matches: 8. CDR3 region: CASSLGRGAQETQYF. In nucleotides, the CDR3 is TGCGCCAGCAGTCTTGGGCGGGGGGCGCAAGAGACCCAGTACTTC.

V usage is TRBV21-1 and J usage is TRBJ2-4; the table's D call of TRBD2 was not tested on the DNA. TRBV21-1 is an annotated pseudogene. The CDR3 length is 18 residues. In DNA form, the CDR3 reads TGTGCCAGCAGCAGCAGGACTAGCGCCCTTGGGGCCAAAAACATTCAGTACTTC. This encodes CASSSRTSALGAKNIQYF.

V and J are TRBV2 and TRBJ2-5, with 8 bases matching TRBD2. Germline V gene lookup returns CDR1 SNHLY and CDR2 FYNNEI. The CDR3 totals 13 residues. After removal of 4 bases from V and 5 bases from J, the junction contained 3 bases not matched to a gene. CDR3 residues: CASSGGTRETQYF. The CDR3, as DNA: TGTGCCAGCAGTGGCGGGACTAGGGAGACCCAGTACTTC.

The chain has TRBV6-1 and TRBJ1-6, with TRBD1 identical over 7 bases. The CDR3 loop spans 16 amino acids. Germline V gene data show CDR1 as MNHNS and CDR2 as SASEGT. The ends lost 1 base at V and 5 bases at J; junction bases unmatched: 5. CDR3 nucleotides: TGTGCCAGCAGTGAAGTCCCGACAGGGAATAATTCACCCCTCCACTTT. Amino acid sequence: CASSEVPTGNNSPLHF.

The gene calls are TRBV6-4 and TRBJ2-1, with TRBD2 matching 10 bases. This CDR3 spans 14 amino acids. Losses at the gene ends were 3 bases for V and 8 bases for J; bases not matched to a gene: 4. Germline CDR1 MRHNA, CDR2 SNTAGT. CDR3 nucleotide sequence: TGTGCCAGCAGTGAGGGACTAGCGTTGGATGAGCAGTTCTTC. Translation: CASSEGLALDEQFF.

This clone was recorded a few times. The chain uses TRBV5-5 and TRBJ2-1; a possible D gene is TRBD2 (7 bases). The CDR3 is made up of 15 amino acids. The germline V gene encodes CDR1 SGHKS and CDR2 YYEKEE (reference sequence). Trimming shortened V by 3 bases and J by 8 bases, and 18 bases separated the two germline ends. The CDR3 region has the DNA TGTGCCAGCAGCTCAATCGGGGGGCCAATTGATGAGCAGTTCTTC. It codes for CASSSIGGPIDEQFF.

DNA of the CDR3: TGTGCCTGGAGTGTACGAGGTAGTCAGTACGAGCAGTACTTC. It yields the protein CAWSVRGSQYEQYF. V is TRBV30 and J is TRBJ2-7; D gene uncertain. V lost 0 bases and J 4 bases, leaving 13 bases between the germline ends. CDR3 size: 14 residues. CDR1 and CDR2 (germline): GTSNPN, SVGIG (reference sequence).

This clone was observed once. The chain links TRBV6-5 to TRBJ1-5; the D gene is possibly TRBD1 (5 bases). The V end was cut by 6 bases, the J end by 5 bases, with 14 bases between. Germline CDR1 reads MNHEY; CDR2 reads SVGAGI. The CDR3 has 14 amino acids. In nucleotides, the CDR3 is TGTGCCAGCAGCCGACACACGGGGGATCAGCCCCAGCATTTT. This translates into CASSRHTGDQPQHF.

The V call is TRBV4-3, the J call TRBJ2-7, with D tentatively TRBD1 (6 bases). The CDR3 runs 15 residues. V shed 1 base and J shed 4 bases, with 14 bases lying between them. CDR1 LGHNA and CDR2 YSLEER come from the germline V gene. The CDR3 is CASSQGSQGHYEQYF. DNA of the CDR3: TGCGCCAGCAGCCAAGGTTCACAGGGTCATTACGAGCAGTACTTC.

J is TRBJ2-7 and V is TRBV18; D perhaps matches TRBD1 (6 bases). Trimming pared 0 bases from V and 1 base from J, leaving 10 bases between. The CDR3 covers 15 residues. CDR1 and CDR2 (germline): KGHSH, LQKENI. The CDR3 loop is CASSPPRQGSYEQYF. The CDR3 DNA reads as TGTGCCAGCTCACCACCGCGCCAGGGGTCCTACGAGCAGTACTTC.

The V gene is TRBV5-4, the J gene TRBJ2-1; 11 bases line up with TRBD2. Germline CDR1 SGHNT, CDR2 YYREEE (reference sequence). J gave up 5 bases and V 5 bases, and 3 bases lay outside the gene matches. This CDR3 has 14 residues. The CDR3 DNA is TGTGCCAGCAGAACTAGCGGGGGCGACAATGAGCAGTTCTTC. This codes for CASRTSGGDNEQFF.

The chain links TRBV11-2 to TRBJ2-1; TRBD2 might be the D (5 bases). The CDR3 runs to 14 residues. Trimming cost V 3 bases and J 8 bases, with 14 bases left between them. CDR1 and CDR2 (germline): SGHAT, FQNNGV. The CDR3 is CASSFRASFDEQFF. The CDR3 DNA follows: TGTGCCAGCAGCTTTCGGGCTAGCTTCGATGAGCAGTTCTTC.

The genes are TRBV30 and TRBJ1-6; D remains ambiguous. Trimming stripped 4 bases from V and 5 bases from J, with 18 bases between. The CDR3 extends over 16 amino acids. Germline assignment: CDR1 GTSNPN and CDR2 SVGIG (reference sequence). CDR3 nucleotides: TGTGCCTGGACCCCCGTTTATGGGCGGGATAATTCACCCCTCCACTTT. Protein sequence: CAWTPVYGRDNSPLHF.

V and J are TRBV7-6 and TRBJ2-7; 9 positions match TRBD1. Germline-derived CDR1 and CDR2 are SGHVS and FNYEAQ. V shed 6 bases, J shed 5 bases, and the junction held 5 bases outside the gene matches. The CDR3 contains 13 residues. The CDR3 reads CASSTGGGDEQYF. As DNA, the CDR3 is TGTGCCAGCAGTACAGGGGGCGGCGACGAGCAGTACTTC.